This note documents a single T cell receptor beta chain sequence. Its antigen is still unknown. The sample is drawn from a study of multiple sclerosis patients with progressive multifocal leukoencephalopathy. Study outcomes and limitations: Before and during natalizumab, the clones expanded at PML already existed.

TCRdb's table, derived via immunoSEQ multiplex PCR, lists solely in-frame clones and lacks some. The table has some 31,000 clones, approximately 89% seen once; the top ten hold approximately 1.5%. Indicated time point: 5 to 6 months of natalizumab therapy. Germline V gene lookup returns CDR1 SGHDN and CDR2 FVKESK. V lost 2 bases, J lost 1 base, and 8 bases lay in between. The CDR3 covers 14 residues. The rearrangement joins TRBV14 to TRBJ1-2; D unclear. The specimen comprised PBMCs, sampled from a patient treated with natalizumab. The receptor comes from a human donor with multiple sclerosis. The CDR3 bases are TGTGCCAGCAGCCAAAACCGCAATAACTATGGCTACACCTTC. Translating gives CASSQNRNNYGYTF.